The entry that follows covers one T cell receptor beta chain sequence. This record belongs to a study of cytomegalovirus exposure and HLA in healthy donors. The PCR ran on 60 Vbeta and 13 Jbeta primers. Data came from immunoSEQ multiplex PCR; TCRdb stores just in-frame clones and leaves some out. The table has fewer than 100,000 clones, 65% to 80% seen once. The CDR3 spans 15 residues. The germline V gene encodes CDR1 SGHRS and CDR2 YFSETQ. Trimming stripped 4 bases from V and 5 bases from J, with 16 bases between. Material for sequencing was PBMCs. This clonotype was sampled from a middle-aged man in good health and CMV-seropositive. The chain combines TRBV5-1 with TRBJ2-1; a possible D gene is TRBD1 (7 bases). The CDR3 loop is CASSTPGGKNNEQFF. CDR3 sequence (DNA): TGCGCCAGCAGCACCCCAGGGGGGAAAAACAATGAGCAGTTCTTC.